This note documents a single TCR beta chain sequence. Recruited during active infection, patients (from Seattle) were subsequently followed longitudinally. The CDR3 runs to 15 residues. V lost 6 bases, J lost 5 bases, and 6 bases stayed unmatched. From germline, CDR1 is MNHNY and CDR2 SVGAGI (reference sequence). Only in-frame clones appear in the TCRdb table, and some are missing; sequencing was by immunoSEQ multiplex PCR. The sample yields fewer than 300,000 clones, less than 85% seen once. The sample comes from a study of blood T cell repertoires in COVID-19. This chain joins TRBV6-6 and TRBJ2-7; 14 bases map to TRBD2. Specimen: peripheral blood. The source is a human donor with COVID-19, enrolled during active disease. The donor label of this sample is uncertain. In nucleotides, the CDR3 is TGTGCCAGCAGACGGGGACTAGCGGGAGAAGACGAGCAGTACTTC. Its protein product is CASRRGLAGEDEQYF.